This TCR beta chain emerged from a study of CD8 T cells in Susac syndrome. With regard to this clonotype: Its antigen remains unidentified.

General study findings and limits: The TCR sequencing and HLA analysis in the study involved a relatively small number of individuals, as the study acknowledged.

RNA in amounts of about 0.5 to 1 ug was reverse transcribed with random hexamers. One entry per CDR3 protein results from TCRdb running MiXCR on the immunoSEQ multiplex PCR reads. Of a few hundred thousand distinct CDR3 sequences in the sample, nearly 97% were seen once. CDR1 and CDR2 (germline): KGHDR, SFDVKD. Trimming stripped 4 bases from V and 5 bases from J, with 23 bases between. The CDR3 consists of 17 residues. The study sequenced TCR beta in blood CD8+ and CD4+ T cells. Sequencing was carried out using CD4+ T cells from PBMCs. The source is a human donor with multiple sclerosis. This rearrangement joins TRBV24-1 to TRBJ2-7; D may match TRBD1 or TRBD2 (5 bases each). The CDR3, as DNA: TGTGCCACCAGTGAGCCCTTGGGACCCCAAGGGCAGGACGAGCAGTACTTC. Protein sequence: CATSEPLGPQGQDEQYF.